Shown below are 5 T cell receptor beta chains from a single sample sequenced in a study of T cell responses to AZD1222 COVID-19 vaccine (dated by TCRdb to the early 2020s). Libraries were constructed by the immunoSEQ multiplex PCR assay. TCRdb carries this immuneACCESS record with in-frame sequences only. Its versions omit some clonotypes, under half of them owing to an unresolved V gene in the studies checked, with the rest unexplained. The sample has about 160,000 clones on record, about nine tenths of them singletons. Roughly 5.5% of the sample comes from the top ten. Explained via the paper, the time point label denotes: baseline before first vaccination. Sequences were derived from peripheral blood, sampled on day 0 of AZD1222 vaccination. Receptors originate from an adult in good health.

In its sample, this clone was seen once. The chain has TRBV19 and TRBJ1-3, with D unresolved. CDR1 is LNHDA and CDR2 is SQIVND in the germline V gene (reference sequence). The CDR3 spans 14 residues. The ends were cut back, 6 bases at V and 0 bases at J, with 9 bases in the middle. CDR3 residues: CASRLGFSGNTIYF. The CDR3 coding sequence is TGTGCCAGTAGACTGGGATTCTCTGGAAACACCATATATTTT. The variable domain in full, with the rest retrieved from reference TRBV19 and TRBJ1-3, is DGGITQSPKYLFRKEGQNVTLSCEQNLNHDAMYWYRQDPGQGLRLIYYSQIVNDFQKGDIAEGYSVSREKKESFPLTVTSAQKNPTAFYLCASRLGFSGNTIYFGEGSWLTVV.

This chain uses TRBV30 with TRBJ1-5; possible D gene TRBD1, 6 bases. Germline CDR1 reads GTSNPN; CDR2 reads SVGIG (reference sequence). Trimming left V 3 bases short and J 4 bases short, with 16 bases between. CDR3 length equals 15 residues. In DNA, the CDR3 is TGTGCCTGGAGCCTTAGCGGGACATTGAATCAGCCCCAGCATTTT. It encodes CAWSLSGTLNQPQHF.

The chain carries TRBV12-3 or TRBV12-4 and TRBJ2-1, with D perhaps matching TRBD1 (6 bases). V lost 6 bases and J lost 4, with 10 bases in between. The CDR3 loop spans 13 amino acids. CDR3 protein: CASSPDSYNEQFF. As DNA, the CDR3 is TGTGCCAGCAGCCCGGACAGTTACAATGAGCAGTTCTTC.

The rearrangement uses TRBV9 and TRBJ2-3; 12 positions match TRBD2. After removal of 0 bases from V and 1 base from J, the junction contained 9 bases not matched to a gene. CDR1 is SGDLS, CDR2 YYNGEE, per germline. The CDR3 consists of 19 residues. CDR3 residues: CASSVATSGRSWGTDTQYF. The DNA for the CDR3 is TGTGCCAGCAGCGTAGCTACTAGCGGGAGGTCCTGGGGCACAGATACGCAGTATTTT.

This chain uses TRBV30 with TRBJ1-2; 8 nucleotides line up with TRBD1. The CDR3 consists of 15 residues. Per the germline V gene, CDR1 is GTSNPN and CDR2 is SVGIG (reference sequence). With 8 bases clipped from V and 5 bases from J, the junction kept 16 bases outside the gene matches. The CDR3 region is CASTPGTGSVYGYTF. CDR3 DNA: TGTGCCAGCACCCCCGGGACAGGCTCAGTTTATGGCTACACCTTC.